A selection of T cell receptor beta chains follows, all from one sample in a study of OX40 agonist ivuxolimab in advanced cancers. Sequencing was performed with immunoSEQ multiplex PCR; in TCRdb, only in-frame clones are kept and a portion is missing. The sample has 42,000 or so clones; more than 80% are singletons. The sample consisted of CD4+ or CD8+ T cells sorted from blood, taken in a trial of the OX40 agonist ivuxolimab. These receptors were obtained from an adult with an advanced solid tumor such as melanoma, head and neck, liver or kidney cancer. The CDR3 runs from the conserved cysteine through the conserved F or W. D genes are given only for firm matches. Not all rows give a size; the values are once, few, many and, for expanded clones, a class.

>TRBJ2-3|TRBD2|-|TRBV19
TGTGCCAGTAGTCCCTCCGGGACTAGCGGGACCCTAATCAACACAGATACGCAGTATTTT
CASSPSGTSGTLINTDTQYF
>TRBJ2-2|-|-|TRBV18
TGTGCCAGCTCAGATTCAGGGACCGGGGAGCTGTTTTTT
CASSDSGTGELFF
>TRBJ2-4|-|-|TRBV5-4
TGTGCCAGCAGCCCCGAGACTAGTTCGAACATTCAGTACTTC
CASSPETSSNIQYF
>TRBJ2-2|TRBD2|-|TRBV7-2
TGTGCCAGCAGCTTAAGCGGGAGGGTCGGGGAGCTGTTTTTT
CASSLSGRVGELFF
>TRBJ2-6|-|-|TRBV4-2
TGTGCCAGCAGCCAAGATCCGGAGGCCTCTGGGGCCAACGTCCTGACTTTC
CASSQDPEASGANVLTF
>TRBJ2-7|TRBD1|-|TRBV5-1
TGCGCCAGCAGCCCGGAACAGGGGACCCTCTACGAGCAGTACTTC
CASSPEQGTLYEQYF
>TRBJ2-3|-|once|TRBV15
TGTGCCACCAGCAGGAGTGGGGCTATTTTCAGCACAGATACGCAGTATTTT
CATSRSGAIFSTDTQYF
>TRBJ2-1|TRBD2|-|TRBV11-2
TGTGCCAGCAGCTCCTTAACTAGCGGGAGATACAATGAGCAGTTCTTC
CASSSLTSGRYNEQFF
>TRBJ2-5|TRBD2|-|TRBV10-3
TGTGCCATCAGAACTAGCGGGAGGGAAGAGACCCAGTACTTC
CAIRTSGREETQYF
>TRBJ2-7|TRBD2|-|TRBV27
TGTGCCAGCAGTTTTTACCTAGCGGGGGTTTATGAGCAGTACTTC
CASSFYLAGVYEQYF
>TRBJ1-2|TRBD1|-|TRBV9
TGTGCCAGCAGCCAGACAGGGCAAAGCTATGGCTACACCTTC
CASSQTGQSYGYTF
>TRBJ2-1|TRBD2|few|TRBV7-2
TGTGCCAGCAGCTTACCAGCGGGAGGATCGCAGTTCTTC
CASSLPAGGSQFF
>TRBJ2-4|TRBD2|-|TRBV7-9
TGTGCCAGCAGCTTATTTCTCGGACTAGCGGACCCCAACATTCAGTACTTC
CASSLFLGLADPNIQYF
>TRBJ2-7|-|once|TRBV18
TGTGCCAGCTCACCAGCTAGGGACACCGCCTACGAGCAGTACTTC
CASSPARDTAYEQYF
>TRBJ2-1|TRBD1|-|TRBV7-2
TGTGCCAGCAGCGGGGACAGGGGATTCTACAATGAGCAGTTCTTC
CASSGDRGFYNEQFF
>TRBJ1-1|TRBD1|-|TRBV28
TGTGCCAGCAGTTTATGGGGACAGGGGCCCGGTGGCACTGAAGCTTTCTTT
CASSLWGQGPGGTEAFF
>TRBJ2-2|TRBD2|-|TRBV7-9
TGTGCCAGCAGCTTCGGGACTAGCCCTACCGGGGAGCTGTTTTTT
CASSFGTSPTGELFF
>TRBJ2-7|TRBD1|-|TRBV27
TGTGCCAGCAGTTTACCGGGACAGGGGTCCTACGAGCAGTACTTC
CASSLPGQGSYEQYF
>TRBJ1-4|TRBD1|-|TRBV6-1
TGTGCCAGCAGTGAACCGGGACAGGGACGGGGAAAACTGTTTTTT
CASSEPGQGRGKLFF
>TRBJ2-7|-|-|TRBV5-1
TGCGCCAGCAGCTTGATGGATCCGGCGAACGAGCAGTACTTC
CASSLMDPANEQYF